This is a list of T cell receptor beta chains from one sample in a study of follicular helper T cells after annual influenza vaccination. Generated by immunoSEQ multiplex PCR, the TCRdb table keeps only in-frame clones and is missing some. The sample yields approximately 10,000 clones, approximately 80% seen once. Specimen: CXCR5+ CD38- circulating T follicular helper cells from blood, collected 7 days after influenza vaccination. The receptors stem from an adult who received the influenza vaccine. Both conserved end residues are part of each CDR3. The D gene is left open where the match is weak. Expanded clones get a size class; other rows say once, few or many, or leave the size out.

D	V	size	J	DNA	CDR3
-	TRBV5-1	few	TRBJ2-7	TGCGCCAGCAATCGACATAGCGAGGGGGATGAGCAGTACTTC	CASNRHSEGDEQYF
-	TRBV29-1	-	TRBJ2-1	TGCAGCGTCCGGACGGTCCCAAGCTCCTACAATGAGCAGTTCTTC	CSVRTVPSSYNEQFF
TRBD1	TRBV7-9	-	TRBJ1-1	TGTGCCAGCAGCCCACAGGGGGCAAGGACTGAAGCTTTCTTT	CASSPQGARTEAFF
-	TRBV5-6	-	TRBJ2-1	TGTGCCAGCAGCTTGGCACGTGAGCAGTTCTTC	CASSLAREQFF
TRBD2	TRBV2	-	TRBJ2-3	TGTGCCAGCAGTGAAGCCGGGACTAGCGGGGGGGCCGTTTTTGGCACGCAGTATTTT	CASSEAGTSGGAVFGTQYF
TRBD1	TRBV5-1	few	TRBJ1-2	TGCGCCAGCAGCTCCGGACAGGGTAGCTATGGCTACACCTTC	CASSSGQGSYGYTF
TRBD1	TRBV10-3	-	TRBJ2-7	TGTGCCATCAGTAGTCAGGGGGACGAGCAGTACTTC	CAISSQGDEQYF
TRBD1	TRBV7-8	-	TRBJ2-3	TGTGCCAGCAGCCCCGACAGGGGGCAACGAGGGACAGATACGCAGTATTTT	CASSPDRGQRGTDTQYF
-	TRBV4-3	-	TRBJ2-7	TGCGCCAGCAGCCAAGAACTCAGTCGACACGAGCAGTACTTC	CASSQELSRHEQYF
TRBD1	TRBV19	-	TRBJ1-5	TGTGCCAGTAGTATAGGGACTGGCAGGGGGAGCAATCAGCCCCAGCATTTT	CASSIGTGRGSNQPQHF
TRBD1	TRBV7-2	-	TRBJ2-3	TGTGCCAGCAGCTTACGAGGGGGCGAAACAGATACGCAGTATTTT	CASSLRGGETDTQYF
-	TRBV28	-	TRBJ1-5	TGTGCCAGCAGTTTATTTCGGGGGCCGAGCAATCAGCCCCAGCATTTT	CASSLFRGPSNQPQHF
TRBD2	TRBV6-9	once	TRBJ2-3	TGTGCCAGCAGTCTAGGGACTAAAGCAGATACGCAGTATTTT	CASSLGTKADTQYF
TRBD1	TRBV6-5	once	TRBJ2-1	TGTGCCAGCAGTTCCTCGGACAGGGGGAGGAGGAGTGAGCAGTTCTTC	CASSSSDRGRRSEQFF
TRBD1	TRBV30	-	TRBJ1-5	TGTGCCTGGAGTGTACGGGGGACAGGGAAGGATCAGCCCCAGCATTTT	CAWSVRGTGKDQPQHF
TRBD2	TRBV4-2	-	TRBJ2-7	TGTGCCAGCAGCCAAGAGGCCGTCTCCGGGACTACCTTATGGGAGCAGTACTTC	CASSQEAVSGTTLWEQYF
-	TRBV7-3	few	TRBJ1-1	TGTGCCAGCAGCTTCGGGGAGGACACTGAAGCTTTCTTT	CASSFGEDTEAFF
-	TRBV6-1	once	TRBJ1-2	TGTGCCAGCAGAAAAGGGGGGGTATCAAGTGGCTACACCTTC	CASRKGGVSSGYTF
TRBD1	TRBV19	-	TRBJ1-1	TGTGCCAGTAGTTCGCGACAGGGCCGGCCTGAAGCTTTCTTT	CASSSRQGRPEAFF
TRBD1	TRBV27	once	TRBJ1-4	TGTGCCAGCAAGAAACAGGGGCTCAATGAAAAACTGTTTTTT	CASKKQGLNEKLFF
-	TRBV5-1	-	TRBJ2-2	TGCGCCAGCAGCTTTGGCAGGTCGAACACCGGGGAGCTGTTTTTT	CASSFGRSNTGELFF
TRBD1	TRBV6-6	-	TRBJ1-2	TGTGCCAGCAGAACGGGACAGGGACCCACTGGCTACACCTTC	CASRTGQGPTGYTF
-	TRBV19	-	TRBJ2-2	TGTGCCAGTAGTATTGACGGGGGGCCGACCGGGGAGCTGTTTTTT	CASSIDGGPTGELFF
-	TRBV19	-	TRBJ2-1	TGTGCCAGTAGTATAAGCGGAAACTCCTACAATGAGCAGTTCTTC	CASSISGNSYNEQFF
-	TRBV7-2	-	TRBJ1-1	TGTGCCAGCAGCTTGGACAGGAACACTGAAGCTTTCTTT	CASSLDRNTEAFF
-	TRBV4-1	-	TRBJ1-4	TGCGCCAGCAGTCCTTCGGGGGTTGAGGTTGAAAAACTGTTTTTT	CASSPSGVEVEKLFF
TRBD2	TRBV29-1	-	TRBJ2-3	TGCAGCGCCGGCATAGCGGGAGGGGCAGATACGCAGTATTTT	CSAGIAGGADTQYF
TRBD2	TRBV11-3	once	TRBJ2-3	TGTGCCAGCAGCCTCCGGCCCAGCGGGAGCCCCCCATATTTT	CASSLRPSGSPPYF
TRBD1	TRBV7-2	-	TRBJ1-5	TGTGCCAGCAGCCCCCGGAAAGGGGGCTATAGCAATCAGCCCCAGCATTTT	CASSPRKGGYSNQPQHF
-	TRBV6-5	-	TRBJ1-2	TGTGCCAGCAGTTACTCGGGTCACTCTTCTAACTATGGCTACACCTTC	CASSYSGHSSNYGYTF
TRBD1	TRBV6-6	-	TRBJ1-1	TGTGCCAGCAGTTACTCACGAGGGGGCAGCGAGGGAGCTTTCTTT	CASSYSRGGSEGAFF
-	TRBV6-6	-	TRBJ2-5	TGTGCCAGCACCCCCGGGGGCAGTCGTCAAGAGACCCAGTACTTC	CASTPGGSRQETQYF
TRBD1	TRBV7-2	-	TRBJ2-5	TGTGCCCTTGTAAAGGGGGCCAAAGAGACCCAGTACTTC	CALVKGAKETQYF
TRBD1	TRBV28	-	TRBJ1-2	TGTGCCAGCAGTGGGGGACAGTCTAACTATGGCTACACCTTC	CASSGGQSNYGYTF
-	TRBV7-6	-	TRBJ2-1	TGTGCCAGCAGCCGGACACACTCTAGCGACAATGAGCAGTTCTTC	CASSRTHSSDNEQFF
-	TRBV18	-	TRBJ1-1	TGTGCCAGCTCACCCGGGGAGAACACTGAAGCTTTCTTT	CASSPGENTEAFF
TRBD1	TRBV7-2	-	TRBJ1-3	TGTGCCAGCAGCTCCAGGACAGGGGGGGGAAACACCATATATTTT	CASSSRTGGGNTIYF
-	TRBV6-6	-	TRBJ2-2	TGTGCCACGTCAAGGGAGTGGGCGACCGGGGAGCTGTTTTTT	CATSREWATGELFF
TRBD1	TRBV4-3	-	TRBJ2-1	TGCGCCAGCAGCCAAATGAGAGGGGGCGCGAGCAATGAGCAGTTCTTC	CASSQMRGGASNEQFF
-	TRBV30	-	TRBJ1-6	TGTGCCTGGAGACAGTTCTCTAATTCACCCCTCCACTTT	CAWRQFSNSPLHF
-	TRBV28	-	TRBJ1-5	TGTGCCAGCAGTTCCACATCCCTCGGGGGCAATCAGCCCCAGCATTTT	CASSSTSLGGNQPQHF
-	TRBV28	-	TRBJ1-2	TGTGCCAGCAGTTCCGTTCCGTGGGGCTACACCTTC	CASSSVPWGYTF
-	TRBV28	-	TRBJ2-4	TGTGCCAGCAGTAAGGCGGACAAAAACATTCAGTACTTC	CASSKADKNIQYF
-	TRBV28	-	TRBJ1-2	TGTGCCAGCAGTTTACGGGGGACTGGCTACACCTTC	CASSLRGTGYTF
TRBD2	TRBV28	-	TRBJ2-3	TGTGCCAGCAGTTCACTAGCGGGAAACACAGATACGCAGTATTTT	CASSSLAGNTDTQYF
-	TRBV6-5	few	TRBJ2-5	TGTGCCAGCAGTTACGGGACCATGAACGGGGAGACCCAGTACTTC	CASSYGTMNGETQYF
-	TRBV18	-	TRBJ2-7	TGTGCCAGCTCACCAGGGACAACGGATCTCTACGAGCAGTACTTC	CASSPGTTDLYEQYF
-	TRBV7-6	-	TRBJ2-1	TGTGCCAGCAGCTGGGACCAAAACAATGAGCAGTTCTTC	CASSWDQNNEQFF
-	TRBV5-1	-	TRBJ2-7	TGCGCCAGCACAGCTTCCCAGGGAACCTACGAGCAGTACTTC	CASTASQGTYEQYF
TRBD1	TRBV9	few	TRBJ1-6	TGTGCCAGCAGCGTAGGGGGGACAGATAATTCACCCCTCCACTTT	CASSVGGTDNSPLHF
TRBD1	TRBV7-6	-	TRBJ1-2	TGTGCCAGCAGTTTAACCTCACAGGGGGCCTATGGCTACACCTTC	CASSLTSQGAYGYTF
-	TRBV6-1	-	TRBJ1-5	TGTGCCAGCAGTGAATGGCGGCAGAGCGGATATAGCAATCAGCCCCAGCATTTT	CASSEWRQSGYSNQPQHF
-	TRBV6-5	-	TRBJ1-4	TGTGCCACCCTCGGCGGGACTAATGAAAAACTGTTTTTT	CATLGGTNEKLFF
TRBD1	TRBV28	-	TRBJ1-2	TGTGCCAGCAGCCCGACAGGGGCCCGTGGCTACACCTTC	CASSPTGARGYTF
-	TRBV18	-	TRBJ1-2	TGTGCCAGCTCACCAGCCGCCCGAGGCGACTATGGCTACACCTTC	CASSPAARGDYGYTF
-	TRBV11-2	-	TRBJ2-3	TGTGCCAGCAGCTCCCCCGCCCCGGATACGCAGTATTTT	CASSSPAPDTQYF